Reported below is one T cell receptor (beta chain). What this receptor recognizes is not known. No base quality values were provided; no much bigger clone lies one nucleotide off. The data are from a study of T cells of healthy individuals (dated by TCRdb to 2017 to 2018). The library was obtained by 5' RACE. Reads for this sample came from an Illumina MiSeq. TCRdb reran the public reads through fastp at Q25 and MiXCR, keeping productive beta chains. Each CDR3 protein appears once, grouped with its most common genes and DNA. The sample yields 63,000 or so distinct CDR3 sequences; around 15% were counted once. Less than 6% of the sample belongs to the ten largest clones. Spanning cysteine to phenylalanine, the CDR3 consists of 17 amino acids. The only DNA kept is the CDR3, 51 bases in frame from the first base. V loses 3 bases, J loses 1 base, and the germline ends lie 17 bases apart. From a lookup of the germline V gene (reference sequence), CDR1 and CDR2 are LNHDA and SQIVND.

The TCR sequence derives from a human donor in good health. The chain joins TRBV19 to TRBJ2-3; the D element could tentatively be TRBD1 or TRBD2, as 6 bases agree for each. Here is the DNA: TGTGCCAGTAGTATGTCGGCCCGGGGGCCTGGCACAGATACGCAGTATTTT. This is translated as CASSMSARGPGTDTQYF.